These T cell receptor beta chains were read from a single sample in a study of siplizumab effects on memory and regulatory T cells. Here immunoSEQ multiplex PCR was the method, and the copy in TCRdb shows in-frame clones only, minus some. The table lists over 100,000 clones, roughly 94% of them singletons, with about 0.75% in the top ten. The sequenced sample consisted of Tregs sorted from blood. Source of these receptors: a human donor in good health. The CDR3 runs from the conserved cysteine through the conserved F or W. D genes are given only for firm matches. Some rows have no size entry. The others give once, few or many, or a class for an expanded clone.

V gene: TRBV6-6; clone size: -; D gene: -; J gene: TRBJ2-1; CDR3 DNA: TGTGCCAGCAGTTACCGCGTCGGAGGGGGAAATGAGCAGTTCTTC; CDR3 protein: CASSYRVGGGNEQFF
V gene: TRBV2; clone size: -; D gene: -; J gene: TRBJ1-2; CDR3 DNA: TGTGCCAGCAGTGTACATGGGAACTATGGCTACACCTTC; CDR3 protein: CASSVHGNYGYTF
V gene: TRBV6-5; clone size: -; D gene: -; J gene: TRBJ1-1; CDR3 DNA: TGTGCCAGCAGTTACTCAGCCAGGGGTACTGAAGCTTTCTTT; CDR3 protein: CASSYSARGTEAFF
V gene: TRBV7-9; clone size: -; D gene: -; J gene: TRBJ1-6; CDR3 DNA: TGTGCCAGCAGCCAAGATGGGTCCTATAATTCACCCCTCCACTTT; CDR3 protein: CASSQDGSYNSPLHF
V gene: TRBV6-5; clone size: -; D gene: -; J gene: TRBJ2-1; CDR3 DNA: TGTGCCAGCATGCGCCTTACGACCTACAATGAGCAGTTCTTC; CDR3 protein: CASMRLTTYNEQFF
V gene: TRBV13; clone size: -; D gene: -; J gene: TRBJ1-3; CDR3 DNA: TGTGCCAGCAGCTTAGGCCACCGCTCTGGAAACACCATATATTTT; CDR3 protein: CASSLGHRSGNTIYF
V gene: TRBV18; clone size: -; D gene: -; J gene: TRBJ1-1; CDR3 DNA: TGTGCCAGCTCCCGCGACAGGTCGTGGACTGAAGCTTTCTTT; CDR3 protein: CASSRDRSWTEAFF
V gene: TRBV7-9; clone size: -; D gene: TRBD2; J gene: TRBJ2-1; CDR3 DNA: TGTGCCAGCAGCTGGGGGGGTATGGCCGCGTTCTTC; CDR3 protein: CASSWGGMAAFF
V gene: TRBV6-5; clone size: -; D gene: TRBD2; J gene: TRBJ2-3; CDR3 DNA: TGTGCCAGCAGTTACTTGATCGGGAGGGAGGCAGATACGCAGTATTTT; CDR3 protein: CASSYLIGREADTQYF
V gene: TRBV19; clone size: -; D gene: TRBD1; J gene: TRBJ2-3; CDR3 DNA: TGTGCCAGTAGGACCGGGACAGGTAGCACAGATACGCAGTATTTT; CDR3 protein: CASRTGTGSTDTQYF
V gene: TRBV2; clone size: -; D gene: -; J gene: TRBJ2-7; CDR3 DNA: TGTGCCAGCAGCGTAGCCTACGAGCAGTACTTC; CDR3 protein: CASSVAYEQYF
V gene: TRBV5-1; clone size: -; D gene: -; J gene: TRBJ2-1; CDR3 DNA: TGCGCCAGCACGAGAGAATCGAGCTCCTACAATGAGCAGTTCTTC; CDR3 protein: CASTRESSSYNEQFF
V gene: TRBV2; clone size: few; D gene: -; J gene: TRBJ1-2; CDR3 DNA: TGTGCCAGCAGTTCGAGGGGCTACACCTTC; CDR3 protein: CASSSRGYTF
V gene: TRBV2; clone size: once; D gene: -; J gene: TRBJ1-3; CDR3 DNA: TGTGCCAGCAGTAAGGACTCTGGAAACACCATATATTTT; CDR3 protein: CASSKDSGNTIYF
V gene: TRBV27; clone size: -; D gene: -; J gene: TRBJ1-5; CDR3 DNA: TGTGCCAGCAGTTTAGGGCGGAAACCCAATCAGCCCCAGCATTTT; CDR3 protein: CASSLGRKPNQPQHF
V gene: TRBV11-2; clone size: -; D gene: -; J gene: TRBJ2-7; CDR3 DNA: TGTGCCAGCAGCTTAGACCCGGGACAACCCTTCAGCTCCTACGAGCAGTACTTC; CDR3 protein: CASSLDPGQPFSSYEQYF
V gene: TRBV7-2; clone size: -; D gene: TRBD1; J gene: TRBJ1-2; CDR3 DNA: TGTGCCAGCAGCATAGGGACAGGGGGGGCTTATGGCTACACCTTC; CDR3 protein: CASSIGTGGAYGYTF
V gene: TRBV21-1; clone size: -; D gene: -; J gene: TRBJ2-1; CDR3 DNA: TGTGCCAGCAGCGAAAACGGAGGGGATGAGCAGTTCTTC; CDR3 protein: CASSENGGDEQFF
V gene: TRBV27; clone size: -; D gene: -; J gene: TRBJ2-7; CDR3 DNA: TGTGCCAGCAGTTTCTTACCGTATCACTACGAGCAGTACTTC; CDR3 protein: CASSFLPYHYEQYF
V gene: TRBV27; clone size: -; D gene: -; J gene: TRBJ1-4; CDR3 DNA: TGTGCCAGCAGTCCAGGGACATTCGGGGAAAAACTGTTTTTT; CDR3 protein: CASSPGTFGEKLFF
V gene: TRBV28; clone size: -; D gene: -; J gene: TRBJ1-5; CDR3 DNA: TGTGCCAGCAGTTTGACGGTCTCTGTGCAGCCCCAGCATTTT; CDR3 protein: CASSLTVSVQPQHF
V gene: TRBV6-1; clone size: -; D gene: -; J gene: TRBJ2-3; CDR3 DNA: TGTGCCAGCAGTGAGATGGGACGGACAGATACGCAGTATTTT; CDR3 protein: CASSEMGRTDTQYF
V gene: TRBV7-9; clone size: -; D gene: -; J gene: TRBJ2-7; CDR3 DNA: TGTGCCAGCACCTCGTGGGCCACCTACGAGCAGTACTTC; CDR3 protein: CASTSWATYEQYF
V gene: TRBV5-1; clone size: -; D gene: -; J gene: TRBJ2-5; CDR3 DNA: TGCGCCAGCAGCTTGCTCAGCGAGACCCAGTACTTC; CDR3 protein: CASSLLSETQYF
V gene: TRBV7-9; clone size: -; D gene: -; J gene: TRBJ2-7; CDR3 DNA: TGTGCCAGCAGCCCGGTTGTGGGCACCTACGAGCAGTACTTC; CDR3 protein: CASSPVVGTYEQYF
V gene: TRBV19; clone size: -; D gene: TRBD1; J gene: TRBJ1-5; CDR3 DNA: TGTGCCAGTAGTAGATCGGGACAGGGAAGCAATCAGCCCCAGCATTTT; CDR3 protein: CASSRSGQGSNQPQHF
V gene: TRBV6-5; clone size: few; D gene: -; J gene: TRBJ1-3; CDR3 DNA: TGTGCCAGCGTGAAGAGCGCTGGAAACACCATATATTTT; CDR3 protein: CASVKSAGNTIYF
V gene: TRBV6-6; clone size: -; D gene: -; J gene: TRBJ1-4; CDR3 DNA: TGTGCCAGCAGCCCGGCGCTGGAAAAACTGTTTTTT; CDR3 protein: CASSPALEKLFF
V gene: TRBV6-6; clone size: -; D gene: TRBD2; J gene: TRBJ2-1; CDR3 DNA: TGTGCCAGCAGTCCCGTTACTAGCGAGGCGTGGTTCTTC; CDR3 protein: CASSPVTSEAWFF
V gene: TRBV5-1; clone size: -; D gene: TRBD1; J gene: TRBJ1-6; CDR3 DNA: TGCGCCAGCAGCTTGGGTCAGGGGACAGCAAATTCACCCCTCCACTTT; CDR3 protein: CASSLGQGTANSPLHF
V gene: TRBV7-9; clone size: -; D gene: -; J gene: TRBJ1-1; CDR3 DNA: TGTGCCAGCAGCGCCCGACAGGCGAACACTGAAGCTTTCTTT; CDR3 protein: CASSARQANTEAFF